These 9 T cell receptor beta chains share one sample of origin, sequenced in a study of cytomegalovirus exposure and HLA in healthy donors (dated by TCRdb to 2017 to 2019). The method behind the library was the immunoSEQ multiplex PCR assay. In its TCRdb copy, this immuneACCESS table keeps in-frame sequences only and misses some clones. Where compared with another copy, unresolved V genes explain less than half of these, and the others have no known cause. Here the sample has about 220,000 clones; 85% to 95% occur a single time. 1.1% of the sample is in the top ten clones. The sequenced material came from PBMCs. The receptors shown here come from a woman aged 18-35 years in good health and CMV-seronegative.

For the CDR3, the DNA is TGCGCCAGCAGCGCTAACAGGCTATCCTACGAGCAGTACTTC. Its translation: CASSANRLSYEQYF. The rearrangement links TRBV4-1 to TRBJ2-7, with D perhaps matching TRBD1 (5 bases). The CDR3 totals 14 residues. CDR1 is MGHRA and CDR2 is YSYEKL in the germline V gene. V lost 5 bases and J 1 base, leaving 12 bases between the germline ends.

The rearrangement joins TRBV6-5 to TRBJ2-7; D possibly corresponds to TRBD2 (5 bases). The CDR3 is 14 residues long. The germline V gene encodes CDR1 MNHEY and CDR2 SVGAGI. Trimming pared 5 bases from V and 5 bases from J, leaving 16 bases between. This CDR3 reads CASSLSPGSDEQYF. CDR3 nucleotide sequence: TGTGCCAGCAGTCTTTCCCCCGGTAGCGACGAGCAGTACTTC.

The V gene is TRBV6-1, the J gene TRBJ1-4; the D gene is possibly TRBD1 (6 bases). The CDR3 loop spans 12 amino acids. In germline, CDR1 is MNHNS, CDR2 SASEGT. V dropped 9 bases and J dropped 10 bases, with 15 bases sitting between them. The CDR3 loop is CASKLTGLKLFF. CDR3 sequence (DNA): TGTGCCAGTAAATTAACAGGGTTAAAACTGTTTTTT.

J is TRBJ2-2 and V is TRBV9; TRBD1 matches 9 bases. This CDR3 is built from 19 residues. Unmatched junction bases numbered 14, after V lost 4 bases and J lost 1 base. In germline, CDR1 is SGDLS, CDR2 YYNGEE. This chain's CDR3 is CASSNRDRAIFGNTGELFF. CDR3 coding DNA: TGTGCCAGCAGCAACCGGGACAGGGCCATATTCGGGAACACCGGGGAGCTGTTTTTT.

The chain joins TRBV5-4 to TRBJ2-1; 8 bases are a match to TRBD2. The CDR3 contains 20 residues. Trimming at V came to 1 base and at J to 0 bases, leaving 15 bases not matched to a gene. The germline V gene has CDR1 SGHNT and CDR2 YYREEE (reference sequence). The DNA of the CDR3 is TGTGCCAGCAGCTTGTTTCCTAGCGGGCCGGCCCCTAGCTCCTACAATGAGCAGTTCTTC. This gives the protein CASSLFPSGPAPSSYNEQFF.

This clone occurred once. V gene TRBV2 combines with J gene TRBJ2-3; 15 bases are a match to TRBD2. The germline gives CDR1 SNHLY, CDR2 FYNNEI. The CDR3 has 16 amino acids. Trimming at V came to 6 bases and at J to 3 bases, leaving 4 bases not matched to a gene. The CDR3 loop is CASSAGTSGRTDTQYF. The CDR3 coding sequence is TGTGCCAGCAGCGCCGGGACTAGCGGGAGGACAGATACGCAGTATTTT. The whole variable domain, filled in from reference TRBV2 and TRBJ2-3, reads EPEVTQTPSHQVTQMGQEVILRCVPISNHLYFYWYRQILGQKVEFLVSFYNNEISEKSEIFDDQFSVERPDGSNFTLKIRSTKLEDSAMYFCASSAGTSGRTDTQYFGPGTRLTVL.

This clone was recorded only once. The chain joins TRBV2 to TRBJ1-2; D is perhaps TRBD1 (5 bases). The CDR3 length is 15 residues. Germline V gene sequence: CDR1 SNHLY, CDR2 FYNNEI. The V end was cut by 2 bases, the J end by 4 bases, with 14 bases between. The CDR3 coding sequence is TGTGCCAGCAGTGAACCCGGGGGGAGGACCTATGGCTACACCTTC. Protein product: CASSEPGGRTYGYTF. Full variable domain (rest looked up from reference TRBV2 and TRBJ1-2): EPEVTQTPSHQVTQMGQEVILRCVPISNHLYFYWYRQILGQKVEFLVSFYNNEISEKSEIFDDQFSVERPDGSNFTLKIRSTKLEDSAMYFCASSEPGGRTYGYTFGSGTRLTVV.

The rearrangement uses TRBV6-5 and TRBJ1-4; TRBD1 might be the D (6 bases). Trimming took off 5 bases at V and 8 bases at J, with 15 bases between the two ends. The CDR3 consists of 14 residues. Germline assignment: CDR1 MNHEY and CDR2 SVGAGI. The CDR3, as DNA: TGTGCCAGCAGTCGCGGGGGCGCCGAAGAAAAACTGTTTTTT. This gives the protein CASSRGGAEEKLFF.

This chain links TRBV5-4 with TRBJ2-2, with 10 positions matching TRBD1. J gave up 6 bases and V 1 base, and 9 bases lay outside the gene matches. CDR3 length: 17 amino acids. CDR1 and CDR2 from the germline V gene are SGHNT and YYREEE (reference sequence). CDR3 DNA: TGTGCCAGCAGCTTGTGGACAGGGGGAAATAGTCCCGGGGAGCTGTTTTTT. Translating it yields CASSLWTGGNSPGELFF.